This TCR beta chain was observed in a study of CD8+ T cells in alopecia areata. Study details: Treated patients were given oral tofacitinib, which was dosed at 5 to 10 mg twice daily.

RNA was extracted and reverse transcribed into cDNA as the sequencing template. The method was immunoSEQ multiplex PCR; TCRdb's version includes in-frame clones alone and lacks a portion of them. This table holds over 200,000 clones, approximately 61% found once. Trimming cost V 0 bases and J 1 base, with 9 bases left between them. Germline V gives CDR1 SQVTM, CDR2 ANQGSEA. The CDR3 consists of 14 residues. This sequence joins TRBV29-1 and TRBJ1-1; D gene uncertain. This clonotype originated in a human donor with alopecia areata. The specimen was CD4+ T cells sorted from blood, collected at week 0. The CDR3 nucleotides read TGCAGCGTTGAAGATATGTGGAAGAACACTGAAGCTTTCTTT. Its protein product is CSVEDMWKNTEAFF. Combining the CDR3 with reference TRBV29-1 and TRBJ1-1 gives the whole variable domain SAVISQKPSRDICQRGTSLTIQCQVDSQVTMMFWYRQQPGQSLTLIATANQGSEATYESGFVIDKFPISRPNLTFSTLTVSNMSPEDSSIYLCSVEDMWKNTEAFFGQGTRLTVV.